The clone carrying this T cell receptor beta chain was detected many times. The time point here: newly diagnosed GD, antithyroid drugs for less than 3 months. PBMC-extracted RNA yielded the TCR library. The data derive from a study of regulatory T cells in long-lasting Graves disease. Trimming removed 0 bases from V and 8 bases from J, with 8 bases in between. The length of the CDR3 is 13 residues. Germline CDR1 and CDR2: SGHVS and FQNEAQ. Construction of the TCR beta libraries employed iRepertoire HTBI primers in conjunction with Arm-PCR of CDR3 regions. Each CDR3 protein gets one entry after TCRdb re-called the multiplex PCR reads with MiXCR. The sample lists hundreds of thousands of distinct CDR3 sequences, about 13% occurring once. These data were also reused for a study on T cells in Graves' hyperthyroidism and ophthalmopathy.

V and J are TRBV7-8 and TRBJ2-1; D gene ambiguous. This specimen consisted of peripheral blood mononuclear cells (PBMCs), obtained at new diagnosis, from a patient treated with antithyroid drugs. The clonotype was recovered from a man aged 25 to 45 with Graves disease. As DNA, the CDR3 is TGTGCCAGCAGCTTAGCGATGGCCGATGAGCAGTTCTTC. Protein sequence: CASSLAMADEQFF.